The rows below give T cell receptor beta chains drawn from one sample of a study of early T cells in non-severe SARS-CoV-2 infection. TCRdb fed the 5' RACE reads into MiXCR, producing one record per CDR3 protein. The sample includes 20,000 to 25,000 distinct CDR3 sequences, 4.5% to 5.5% of them seen just once. Sequencing was done on a sample of whole blood. Source of these receptors: an adult who was a healthcare worker with PCR-confirmed SARS-CoV-2 infection or an uninfected control (not recorded which). Both conserved end residues are part of each CDR3. The D gene is left open where the match is weak. Clone sizes are given selectively: once, few, many, or a class where the clone is expanded.

J gene | V gene | clone size | D gene | CDR3 DNA | CDR3 protein
TRBJ2-1 | TRBV6-5 | many | TRBD1 | TGTGCCAGCAGGGGACAGGGCGGTGAGCAGTTCTTC | CASRGQGGEQFF
TRBJ1-5 | TRBV20-1 | many | . | TGCAGTGGCACAGTCGGGATAGATCAGCCCCAGCATTTT | CSGTVGIDQPQHF
TRBJ2-3 | TRBV4-3 | many | . | TGCGCCAGCAGCCATCAACTAATTAGCACAGATACGCAGTATTTT | CASSHQLISTDTQYF
TRBJ2-1 | TRBV5-1 | . | TRBD1 | TGCGCCAGCAGCTTGACCGGGACAGCCACCTACAATGAGCAGTTCTTC | CASSLTGTATYNEQFF
TRBJ2-4 | TRBV4-3 | many | . | TGCGCCAGCAGCCAAGATTCCGAGACCAAAAACATTCAGTACTTC | CASSQDSETKNIQYF
TRBJ2-3 | TRBV12-3/TRBV12-4 | . | . | TGTGCCAGCAGTCGGGGACTTGGTACAGATACGCAGTATTTT | CASSRGLGTDTQYF
TRBJ2-7 | TRBV15 | many | TRBD1 | TGTGCCACCAGCAGAGGACAGGGGACGACCTACGAGCAGTACTTC | CATSRGQGTTYEQYF
TRBJ2-2 | TRBV20-1 | . | TRBD1 | TGCAGTGCCGGACAGGGCGGCGGGGAGCTGTTTTTT | CSAGQGGGELFF
TRBJ1-2 | TRBV28 | . | . | TGTGCCAGCAGTCTACAGGCTAACTATGGCTACACCTTC | CASSLQANYGYTF
TRBJ2-1 | TRBV12-3/TRBV12-4 | . | TRBD2 | TGTGCCAGCAGTTTAGGCGGGAGTTCCTACAATGAGCAGTTCTTC | CASSLGGSSYNEQFF
TRBJ2-5 | TRBV12-3/TRBV12-4 | . | . | TGTGCCAGCAGCCCAAACATTGGAAGTAGCGTTCAAGAGACCCAGTACTTC | CASSPNIGSSVQETQYF
TRBJ2-1 | TRBV1 | few | . | TGCACCAGCAGCCACCACCACTGCTACAATGAGCAGTTCTTC | CTSSHHHCYNEQFF
TRBJ2-3 | TRBV6-1 | many | TRBD2 | TGTGCCAGCAGTGAAAGGTCGGGAGGGCCGGATACGCAGTATTTT | CASSERSGGPDTQYF
TRBJ2-7 | TRBV6-2/TRBV6-3 | many | TRBD2 | TGTGCCAGCAGTAAACCAGCGGGAGACCGCTACGAGCAGTACTTC | CASSKPAGDRYEQYF
TRBJ2-2 | TRBV6-5 | many | . | TGTGCCAGCATGCGTCGGACCCCATCTGGGAGGTACCACACCGGGGAGCTGTTTTTT | CASMRRTPSGRYHTGELFF
TRBJ2-1 | TRBV11-3 | many | TRBD1 | TGTGCCAGCAGCCCCGGGACAGGAGATTACAATGAGCAGTTCTTC | CASSPGTGDYNEQFF
TRBJ2-7 | TRBV27 | . | TRBD2 | TGTGCCACCGGGCCTAGCGGGACATACTACGAGCAGTACTTC | CATGPSGTYYEQYF
TRBJ2-4 | TRBV15 | many | . | TGTGCCACCAGCAGAGAGGGAGTAGCCAAAAACATTCAGTACTTC | CATSREGVAKNIQYF
TRBJ1-5 | TRBV2 | many | TRBD1 | TGTGCCAGCAGTGAATCGGACAGGACGGTAGGTCAGCCCCAGCATTTT | CASSESDRTVGQPQHF
TRBJ2-3 | TRBV7-9 | medium-sized | . | TGTGCCAGCAGCTTAGTGGGTTTCGCCTACACAGATACGCAGTATTTT | CASSLVGFAYTDTQYF
TRBJ2-3 | TRBV10-3 | many | . | TGTGCCATCTCCTCCTCAGATGGGACAGATACGCAGTATTTT | CAISSSDGTDTQYF
TRBJ2-1 | TRBV19 | . | TRBD2 | TGTGCCAGTAGGGATAGCGGGAGAGGCTCCTACAATGAGCAGTTCTTC | CASRDSGRGSYNEQFF
TRBJ2-1 | TRBV19 | few | . | TGTGCCAGTAGTATAGATCGGCCGGGACCCAGGAATGAGCAGTTCTTC | CASSIDRPGPRNEQFF
TRBJ2-6 | TRBV6-6 | . | . | TGTGCCAGCACCCATTTGACAGCTAGCTCTGGGGCCAACGTCCTGACTTTC | CASTHLTASSGANVLTF
TRBJ2-2 | TRBV24-1 | many | . | TGTGCCACCAGTGTTGGCGGGGGCGACACCGGGGAGCTGTTTTTT | CATSVGGGDTGELFF
TRBJ2-1 | TRBV5-6 | many | TRBD1 | TGTGCCAGCAGCTTGGGGGTAGGGGGCGCCTACAATGAGCAGTTCTTC | CASSLGVGGAYNEQFF
TRBJ1-6 | TRBV20-1 | many | . | TGCAGTGCTTTGAACCCAGGGCATAATTCACCCCTCCACTTT | CSALNPGHNSPLHF
TRBJ1-6 | TRBV6-6 | many | TRBD1 | TGTGCCAGCAGCTGGCCGACAGGGGAGGGTTCACCCCTCCACTTT | CASSWPTGEGSPLHF
TRBJ2-1 | TRBV20-1 | many | . | TGCAGTGCTAGTCTCGCGGGAACAAACAATGAGCAGTTCTTC | CSASLAGTNNEQFF
TRBJ1-1 | TRBV9 | many | . | TGTCCCCCGGGGGGGGCCAATGAAGCTTTCTTT | CPPGGANEAFF
TRBJ2-1 | TRBV7-6 | many | TRBD2 | TGTGCCAGCAGCCCGGGGGGGGATGAGCAGTTCTTC | CASSPGGDEQFF
TRBJ1-3 | TRBV20-1 | many | TRBD1 | TGCAGTGCGGGGGACAGGGGCTCTGGAAACACCATATATTTT | CSAGDRGSGNTIYF
TRBJ2-5 | TRBV4-2 | few | . | TGTGCCAGCAGCCAAGATATAAGGGTAGAGACCCAGTACTTC | CASSQDIRVETQYF
TRBJ2-1 | TRBV28 | once | TRBD1 | TGTGCCAGTACAAATTGGGGCAGGGGGCTTGAGAATGAGCAGTTCTTC | CASTNWGRGLENEQFF
TRBJ2-7 | TRBV27 | many | . | TGTGCCACCTCACCTGTGGGGACGTCAAAATACGAGCAGTACTTC | CATSPVGTSKYEQYF
TRBJ2-6 | TRBV13 | many | . | TGTGCCAGCAGCCGCCGGACGGTAAGCTCTGGGGCCAACGTCCTGACTTTC | CASSRRTVSSGANVLTF
TRBJ1-4 | TRBV4-3 | many | TRBD1 | TGCGCCAGCAGCCAAGACAGGGGGCGACGAGAAAAACTGTTTTTT | CASSQDRGRREKLFF
TRBJ1-1 | TRBV2 | many | . | TGTGCCAGCAGTAAATCAGGGAACACTGAAGCTTTCTTT | CASSKSGNTEAFF
TRBJ2-3 | TRBV4-1 | many | TRBD2 | TGCGCCAGCAGCCAAACGCGACTAGCGGGCCGCACAGATACGCAGTATTTT | CASSQTRLAGRTDTQYF
TRBJ2-3 | TRBV20-1 | many | . | TGCAGTGCTACTGGCGCGGGACTCAGTAAGGGAACAGATACGCAGTATTTT | CSATGAGLSKGTDTQYF
TRBJ2-7 | TRBV6-2/TRBV6-3 | many | . | TGTGCCAGCAGCGGGGTACTGGCGGACCGCGACGAGCAGTACTTC | CASSGVLADRDEQYF
TRBJ2-2 | TRBV12-3/TRBV12-4 | . | . | TGTGCCAGCAGGGGGGGCAGGGCGGACACCGGGGAGCTGTTTTTT | CASRGGRADTGELFF
TRBJ1-1 | TRBV27 | few | . | TGTGCCAGCAGCTTTTTCGGAGAGGAGACTGAAGCTTTCTTT | CASSFFGEETEAFF
TRBJ2-4 | TRBV12-3/TRBV12-4 | . | . | TGTGCCAGCAGGGGCAGATTTACTAGTGGCGCCAAAAACATTCAGTACTTC | CASRGRFTSGAKNIQYF
TRBJ2-3 | TRBV20-1 | medium-sized | . | TGCAGTGCTAGAGATCTGCGAGAAGTGTCGTTCACAGATACGCAGTATTTT | CSARDLREVSFTDTQYF
TRBJ2-3 | TRBV14 | many | . | TGTGCCAGCAGCCAAGATGACTCCCGGGATACGCAGTATTTT | CASSQDDSRDTQYF
TRBJ1-1 | TRBV10-3 | many | . | TGTGCCATCAGTGAGGTCGGAGAGGTTTCGTACACTGAAGCTTTCTTT | CAISEVGEVSYTEAFF
TRBJ1-2 | TRBV7-9 | medium-sized | . | TGTGCCAGCAGCTCTGCCGCGGACTATGGCTACACCTTC | CASSSAADYGYTF
TRBJ2-6 | TRBV29-1 | many | . | TGCAGCGCCGTGGGGCAGAGCCACCCATTGGGGGCCAACGTCCTGACTTTC | CSAVGQSHPLGANVLTF
TRBJ1-1 | TRBV5-4 | few | . | TGTGCCAGCAGCAATCAGGGAAACACTGAAGCTTTCTTT | CASSNQGNTEAFF
TRBJ2-1 | TRBV6-2/TRBV6-3 | few | TRBD2 | TGTGCCAGCAGTTACGGAGGAGCGGGAGCCTGGGATGAGCAGTTCTTC | CASSYGGAGAWDEQFF
TRBJ2-1 | TRBV21-1 | many | . | TGTGCCAGCAGAACTCGGAAGAACAATGAGCAGTTCTTC | CASRTRKNNEQFF
TRBJ1-4 | TRBV5-5 | many | . | TGTGCCAGCAGCGCCGGGACATGGAATCGAAAACTGTTTTTT | CASSAGTWNRKLFF
TRBJ2-1 | TRBV7-3 | few | . | TGTGCCAGCAGCCCCGGGACATTCTCCTACAATGAGCAGTTCTTC | CASSPGTFSYNEQFF